This TCR beta chain was retrieved from a study of PD-1 blockade in classical Hodgkin lymphoma. About this clone: What it binds is unknown.

The CDR3 is 14 amino acids. CDR1 and CDR2 from the germline V gene are SGHRS and YFSETQ. Trimming cost V 2 bases and J 1 base, with 8 bases left between them. General study points: Patients excluded were those beginning nivolumab under 1 year after ASCT. It was CD4+ TCR diversity, not CD8+, that rose significantly by C4D1. Patients with a complete response exhibited baseline diversity comparable to newly diagnosed patients. Prior therapy or disease activity may underlie the repertoire differences, whose causes remain undefined.

Generated by immunoSEQ multiplex PCR, the TCRdb table keeps only in-frame clones and is missing some. The table has around 60,000 clones, around nine tenths seen once. With no exception, relapse followed autologous stem cell transplantation in all patients, and brentuximab vedotin exposure varied. This TCR was sampled from a human donor with classical Hodgkin lymphoma. The sample consisted of peripheral blood mononuclear cells (PBMCs), taken before the second cycle of nivolumab. The chain couples TRBV5-1 to TRBJ2-3; perhaps D is TRBD1 or TRBD2 (5 bases each). The CDR3 loop is CASSFGTGTDTQYF. The DNA of the CDR3 is TGCGCCAGCAGCTTCGGGACCGGCACAGATACGCAGTATTTT.